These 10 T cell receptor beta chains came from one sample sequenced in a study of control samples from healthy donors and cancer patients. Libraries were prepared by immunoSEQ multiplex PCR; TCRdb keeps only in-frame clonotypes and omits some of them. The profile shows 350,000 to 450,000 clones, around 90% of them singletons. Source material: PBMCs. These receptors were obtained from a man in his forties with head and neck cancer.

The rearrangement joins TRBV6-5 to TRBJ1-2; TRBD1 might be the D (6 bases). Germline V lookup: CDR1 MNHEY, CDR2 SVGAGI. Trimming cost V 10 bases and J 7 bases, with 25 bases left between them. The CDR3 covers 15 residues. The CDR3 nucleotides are TGTGCCACGCCTCGAACACAGGGAGGACTTAGTGGCTACACCTTC. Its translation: CATPRTQGGLSGYTF.

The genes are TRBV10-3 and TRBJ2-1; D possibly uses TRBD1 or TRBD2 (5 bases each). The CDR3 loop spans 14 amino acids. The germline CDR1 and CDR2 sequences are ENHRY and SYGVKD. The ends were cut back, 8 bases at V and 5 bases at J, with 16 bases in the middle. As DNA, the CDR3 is TGTGCCATCTCCCTCGGGACGCAAGACAATGAGCAGTTCTTC. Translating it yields CAISLGTQDNEQFF.

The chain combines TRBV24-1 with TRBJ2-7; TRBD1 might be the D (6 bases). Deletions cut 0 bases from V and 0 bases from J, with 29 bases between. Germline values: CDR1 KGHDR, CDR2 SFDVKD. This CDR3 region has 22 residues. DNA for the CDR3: TGTGCCACCAGTGATTTGCAAGCGCCGGGTCAGGGGATCCTCTCCTTCTCCTACGAGCAGTACTTC. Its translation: CATSDLQAPGQGILSFSYEQYF.

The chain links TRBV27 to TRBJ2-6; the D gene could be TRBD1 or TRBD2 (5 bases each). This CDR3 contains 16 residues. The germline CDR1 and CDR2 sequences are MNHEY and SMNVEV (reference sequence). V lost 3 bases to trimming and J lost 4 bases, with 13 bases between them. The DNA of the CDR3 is TGTGCCAGCAGTTTGAGAGGGGCGCAAGGGGCCAACGTCCTGACTTTC. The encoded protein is CASSLRGAQGANVLTF.

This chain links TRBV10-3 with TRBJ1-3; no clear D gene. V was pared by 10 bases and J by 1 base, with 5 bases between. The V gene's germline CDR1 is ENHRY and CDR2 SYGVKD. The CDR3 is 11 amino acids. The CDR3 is CATRSGNTIYF. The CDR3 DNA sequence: TGTGCCACCCGTTCTGGAAACACCATATATTTT.

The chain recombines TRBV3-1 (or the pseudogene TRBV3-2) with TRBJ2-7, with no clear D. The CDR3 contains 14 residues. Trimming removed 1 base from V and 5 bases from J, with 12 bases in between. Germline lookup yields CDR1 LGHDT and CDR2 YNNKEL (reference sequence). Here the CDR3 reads CASSQAALWHEQYF. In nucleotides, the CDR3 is TGTGCCAGCAGCCAAGCGGCATTGTGGCACGAGCAGTACTTC.

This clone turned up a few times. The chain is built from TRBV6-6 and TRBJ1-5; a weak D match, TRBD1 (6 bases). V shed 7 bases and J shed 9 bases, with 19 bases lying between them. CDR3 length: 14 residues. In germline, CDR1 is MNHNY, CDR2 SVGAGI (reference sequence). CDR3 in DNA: TGTGCCAGCATCGGACAGACCCCGATGATGCCCCAGCATTTT. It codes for CASIGQTPMMPQHF.

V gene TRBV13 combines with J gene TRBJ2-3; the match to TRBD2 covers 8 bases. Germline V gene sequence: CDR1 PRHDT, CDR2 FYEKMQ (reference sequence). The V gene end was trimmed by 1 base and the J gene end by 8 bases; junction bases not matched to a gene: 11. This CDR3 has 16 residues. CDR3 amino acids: CASSLAGWRGEVTQYF. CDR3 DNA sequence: TGTGCCAGCAGCTTAGCTGGTTGGCGGGGGGAGGTTACGCAGTATTTT.

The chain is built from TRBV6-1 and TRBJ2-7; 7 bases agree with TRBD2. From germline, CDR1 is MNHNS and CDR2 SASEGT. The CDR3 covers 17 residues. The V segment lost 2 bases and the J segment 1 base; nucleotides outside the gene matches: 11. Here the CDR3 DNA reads TGTGCCAGCAGTGAAAACTTGAACAGGCGGGGGTCCTACGAGCAGTACTTC. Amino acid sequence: CASSENLNRRGSYEQYF.

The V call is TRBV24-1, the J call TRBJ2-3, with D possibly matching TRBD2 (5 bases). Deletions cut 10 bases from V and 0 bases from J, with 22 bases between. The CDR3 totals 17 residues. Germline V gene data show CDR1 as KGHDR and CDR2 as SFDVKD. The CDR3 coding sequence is TGTGCCACTAGTCAGCGGTCCAGCGCGGCTAGCACAGATACGCAGTATTTT. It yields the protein CATSQRSSAASTDTQYF.